The next 14 T cell receptor beta chains were all read from a single sample in a study of CD8 T cells in ankylosing spondylitis. TCRdb redid the calling of the 5' RACE reads with MiXCR, one entry per CDR3 protein. The sample lists 69,000 or so distinct CDR3 sequences; approximately 5.3% were seen once. The sequenced sample consisted of blood, either unsorted or a sorted T cell fraction (not recorded which). These receptors originate from a male donor with ankylosing spondylitis or in good health (not recorded which).

This clonotype was picked up many times. This chain joins TRBV2 and TRBJ2-2; D unclear. Trimming removed 7 bases from V and 6 bases from J, with 15 bases in between. CDR3 size: 14 residues. Germline loops: CDR1 SNHLY, CDR2 FYNNEI. DNA for the CDR3: TGTGCCAGCAAGAAAGACACAGTTCCCGGGGAGCTGTTTTTT. Amino acids: CASKKDTVPGELFF.

This clonotype was found many times. V gene TRBV18 combines with J gene TRBJ2-3; no clear D. The CDR3 covers 15 residues. The germline CDR1 and CDR2 sequences are KGHSH and LQKENI. The V end was cut by 3 bases, the J end by 3 bases, with 13 bases between. The CDR3 spells CASSPSFQVTDTQYF. CDR3 in DNA: TGTGCCAGCTCACCTTCATTCCAAGTTACAGATACGCAGTATTTT.

The J gene is TRBJ1-2, the V gene TRBV28; D perhaps matches TRBD1 (5 bases). Trimming stripped 1 base from V and 8 bases from J, with 20 bases between. CDR1 and CDR2 from the germline V gene are MDHEN and SYDVKM. The CDR3 consists of 16 residues. The CDR3 spells CASSLSRDSVFGGYTF. The CDR3, as DNA: TGTGCCAGCAGTTTATCGAGGGACTCCGTCTTCGGGGGCTACACCTTC.

This clonotype came up a few times. The V gene is TRBV20-1, the J gene TRBJ2-3, with D maybe TRBD1 (5 bases). The CDR3 consists of 13 residues. Trimming removed 6 bases from V and 6 bases from J, with 16 bases in between. Germline-derived CDR1 and CDR2 are DFQATT and SNEGSKA (reference sequence). CDR3 sequence (DNA): TGCAGTGCCAGGCCCCTGACAGAGGATACGCAGTATTTT. Translation gives CSARPLTEDTQYF.

Ten or more counts support this clonotype. V and J are TRBV5-1 and TRBJ2-3; the match to TRBD2 covers 13 bases. In germline, CDR1 is SGHRS, CDR2 YFSETQ. There are 18 residues in the CDR3. Germline trimming cut 4 bases from V and 0 bases from J; bases unmatched to any gene: 8. Written as DNA, the CDR3 is TGCGCCAGCAGCCCGGGACTAGCGGGGATGGCAAGCACAGATACGCAGTATTTT. Encoded protein: CASSPGLAGMASTDTQYF.

The sample holds many counts of this clonotype. The J gene is TRBJ2-7, the V gene TRBV7-9; D may be TRBD1 (6 bases). The germline V gene has CDR1 SEHNR and CDR2 FQNEAQ (reference sequence). V was pared by 0 bases and J by 0 bases, with 15 bases between. This CDR3 is 17 amino acids long. The CDR3 sequence: CASSLAPNRDNSYEQYF. The CDR3 DNA is TGTGCCAGCAGCTTAGCCCCGAACCGGGACAACTCCTACGAGCAGTACTTC. The variable domain in full, with the rest retrieved from reference TRBV7-9 and TRBJ2-7, is DTGVSQNPRHKITKRGQNVTFRCDPISEHNRLYWYRQTLGQGPEFLTYFQNEAQLEKSRLLSDRFSAERPKGSFSTLEIQRTEQGDSAMYLCASSLAPNRDNSYEQYFGPGTRLTVT.

In this sample, this clonotype turned up many times. The chain is built from TRBV24-1 and TRBJ2-2; TRBD1 aligns across 7 bases. CDR1 and CDR2 from the germline V gene are KGHDR and SFDVKD. V shed 5 bases, J shed 0 bases, and the junction held 8 bases outside the gene matches. The length of the CDR3 is 17 residues. This CDR3 reads CATSAPTGFANTGELFF. The CDR3 DNA reads TGTGCCACCAGTGCCCCGACAGGGTTCGCGAACACCGGGGAGCTGTTTTTT.

The chain has TRBV12-3 or TRBV12-4 and TRBJ2-4; 11 bases match TRBD2. The CDR3 loop spans 18 amino acids. V dropped 3 bases and J dropped 2; count of bases not matched to a gene: 9. The DNA for the CDR3 is TGTGCCAGCAGTTTTAGGACTAGCGGGCGGACTCCCAAAAACATTCAGTACTTC. As protein: CASSFRTSGRTPKNIQYF.

Many counts were recorded for this clonotype. The genes are TRBV20-1 and TRBJ2-3; the match to TRBD2 covers 11 bases. The CDR3 is made up of 14 amino acids. Germline CDR1 is DFQATT and CDR2 is SNEGSKA (reference sequence). CDR3 DNA sequence: TGCAGACCTACACTAGCGGGGGCTGCAGATACGCAGTATTTT. Translating gives CRPTLAGAADTQYF.

This clonotype has ten or more counts. The chain combines TRBV7-3 with TRBJ2-1; 13 nucleotides align to TRBD2. The CDR3 loop spans 15 amino acids. Germline CDR1 is SGHTA and CDR2 is FQGTGA. The ends lost 3 bases at V and 6 bases at J; junction bases unmatched: 2. The CDR3 DNA reads TGTGCCAGCAGCTTGGGACTAGCGGGGACCAATGAGCAGTTCTTC. Translated: CASSLGLAGTNEQFF.

This clonotype showed up many times. The chain is built from TRBV5-1 and TRBJ2-7, with TRBD1 matching over 9 bases. The CDR3 runs to 14 residues. Germline V gene data show CDR1 as SGHRS and CDR2 as YFSETQ. With 4 bases clipped from V and 2 bases from J, the junction kept 4 bases outside the gene matches. CDR3 amino acids: CASSPGQGAYEQYF. CDR3 sequence (DNA): TGCGCCAGCAGCCCGGGACAGGGTGCCTACGAGCAGTACTTC.

This clonotype was counted many times. The J gene is TRBJ2-2, the V gene TRBV28, with D unresolved. Deletions cut 5 bases from V and 7 bases from J, with 14 bases between. Per the germline V gene, CDR1 is MDHEN and CDR2 is SYDVKM. CDR3 length: 14 amino acids. In nucleotides, the CDR3 is TGTGCCAGCAGTCCTCACATGGGTGGCGGGGAGCTGTTTTTT. Protein: CASSPHMGGGELFF.

This clonotype was observed many times. The chain carries TRBV12-3 or TRBV12-4 and TRBJ2-5; 7 bases align to TRBD1. V was clipped by 6 bases and J by 5 bases; unmatched bases: 3. The CDR3 spans 12 residues. The CDR3 region has the DNA TGTGCCAGCAGCGAGGACAGGGAGACCCAGTACTTC. This encodes CASSEDRETQYF.

This clonotype was recorded many times. The chain recombines TRBV12-3 or TRBV12-4 with TRBJ1-4; D remains ambiguous. The CDR3 extends over 14 amino acids. Trimming removed 2 bases from V and 3 bases from J, with 7 bases in between. CDR3 amino acids: CASSLTTANEKLFF. In DNA form, the CDR3 reads TGTGCCAGCAGTTTAACCACCGCTAATGAAAAACTGTTTTTT.